This T cell receptor (beta chain) was observed in a study of T cell clonotyping in hematopoietic cell transplantation. The CDR3 has 13 residues. Trimming left V 2 bases short and J 3 bases short, with 8 bases between. Per germline, CDR1 MNHEY and CDR2 SVGAGI. Sequenced by immunoSEQ multiplex PCR; TCRdb stores in-frame clones only, minus some. Counted here are more than 40,000 clones, about 96% occurring once; the ten biggest clones make up approximately 0.9%. This sequence was found in a man younger than 40 in good health. Some clones in this sample may be carry-over from other donors' samples. Material: peripheral blood mononuclear cells. V usage is TRBV6-5 and J usage is TRBJ2-7; no clear D gene. This chain's CDR3 is CASSYRLRYEQYF. The DNA of the CDR3 is TGTGCCAGCAGTTACAGGCTCCGCTACGAGCAGTACTTC.